This T cell receptor beta chain stems from a study of blood T cell repertoires in COVID-19. Study information: The study drew acute and convalescent COVID-19 samples from the United States, Italy and Spain. T cells, B-cell-depleted T cells, or PBMCs provided the cDNA or gDNA that served as material.

Germline V gene sequence: CDR1 LNHDA, CDR2 SQIVND (reference sequence). This CDR3 is 14 amino acids long. V was trimmed by 4 bases and J by 2 bases, leaving 11 bases between them. As processed by the authors: Estimation of nucleated cell counts was performed using reference gene primer amplification. Profiling relied on immunoSEQ multiplex PCR, and the TCRdb table lists in-frame clones only, not all of them. The V and J calls and the clone size are those of that table, but D and trimming were determined from the DNA. In the table there are 200,000 to 250,000 clones, roughly 80% of which are singletons.

The TCR originated in a woman between 65 and 79 years old with acute or convalescent COVID-19. Sequencing was done on a sample of peripheral blood. V gene TRBV19 combines with J gene TRBJ1-2; D is unclear. CDR3 in DNA: TGTGCCAGTAGTAGCGGAGCGTCGAACTATGGCTACACCTTC. It is translated as CASSSGASNYGYTF.